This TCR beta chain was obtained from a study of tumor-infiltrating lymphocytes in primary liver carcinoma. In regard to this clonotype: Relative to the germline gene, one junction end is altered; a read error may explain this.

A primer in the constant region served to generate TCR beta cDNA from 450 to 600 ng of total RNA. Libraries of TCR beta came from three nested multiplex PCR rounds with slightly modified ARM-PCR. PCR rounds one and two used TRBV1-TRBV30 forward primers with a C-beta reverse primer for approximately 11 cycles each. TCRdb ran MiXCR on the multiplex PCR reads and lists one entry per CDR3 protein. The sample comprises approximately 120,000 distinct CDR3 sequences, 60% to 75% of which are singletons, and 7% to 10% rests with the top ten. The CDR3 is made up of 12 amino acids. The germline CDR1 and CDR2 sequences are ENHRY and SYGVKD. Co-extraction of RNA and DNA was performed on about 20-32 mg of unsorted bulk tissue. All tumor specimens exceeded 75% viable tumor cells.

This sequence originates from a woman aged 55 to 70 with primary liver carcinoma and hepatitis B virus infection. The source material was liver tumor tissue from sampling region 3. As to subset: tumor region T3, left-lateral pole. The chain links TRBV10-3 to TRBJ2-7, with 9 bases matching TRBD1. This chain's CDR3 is CVTWTGACEQCF. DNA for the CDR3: TGTGTCACCTGGACAGGGGCCTGCGAGCAGTGCTTC.